This T cell receptor beta chain was identified during a study of blood T cell repertoires in COVID-19. Turning to the study itself: From the United States, Italy and Spain came samples of acute and convalescent COVID-19. From T cells, B-cell-depleted T cells, or PBMCs came the material, which was cDNA or gDNA.

From germline, CDR1 is ENHRY and CDR2 SYGVKD. J was trimmed by 5 bases and V by 10 bases; bases with no gene match: 3. The CDR3 spans 12 residues. In the original processing: Quantification of nucleated cells was approximated via reference gene primer amplification. Using immunoSEQ multiplex PCR, the repertoire was profiled, and TCRdb retains in-frame clones only, with some absent. V and J calls and clone size follow that table, whereas D and trimming were derived from the DNA. The data show 200,000 to 250,000 clones, with around 84% seen just once and approximately 10% held by the top ten. This receptor was taken from a man aged 50 to 59 with active or convalescent COVID-19. V usage is TRBV10-3 and J usage is TRBJ1-4, with 8 bases identical to TRBD1. Material for sequencing was peripheral blood. The CDR3 DNA sequence: TGTGCCACCAGGACAGGGAATGAAAAACTGTTTTTT. The encoded protein is CATRTGNEKLFF.